Reported below is one TCR beta chain. Per the authors' pipeline: Reference gene primer amplification yielded estimated nucleated cell counts. The repertoire was sequenced with immunoSEQ multiplex PCR; TCRdb's copy has only in-frame clones and lacks some. V and J calls and clone size follow that table, whereas D and trimming were derived from the DNA. The sample lists around 210,000 clones, about 79% occurring once. This sample was taken from a study of blood T cell repertoires in COVID-19. Background on the study: Whether acute or convalescent, the COVID-19 samples came from the United States, Italy and Spain.

V gave up 4 bases and J gave up 8 bases, with 15 bases separating them. The CDR3 totals 13 residues. Germline CDR1 and CDR2: SQVTM and ANQGSEA. Sequenced sample: peripheral blood. The TCR originated in a human donor in a cohort sampled during active COVID-19. The V call is TRBV29-1, the J call TRBJ2-1, with a possible D match to TRBD2 (6 bases). The CDR3 loop is CSVGREIIDEQFF. CDR3 sequence (DNA): TGCAGCGTTGGCCGGGAGATCATAGATGAGCAGTTCTTC.